The 9 T cell receptor beta chains below were found in one sample sequenced in a study of T-cell memory formation after mild COVID-19. TCRdb reprocessed the 5' RACE reads via MiXCR and lists one record per CDR3 protein. This sample has about 350,000 distinct CDR3 sequences, with about 13% found just once. The sequencing sample was made of PBMCs or a T cell subset sorted from them (not recorded which). The receptor source for this set is a man between 18 and 35 years old who had mild COVID-19 (a few samples of this study predate the infection). Cell type and time point are not known.

This clonotype was observed a few times. The rearrangement links TRBV20-1 to TRBJ1-3, with a weak D call TRBD1 (6 bases). This CDR3 has 13 residues. Germline V lookup: CDR1 DFQATT, CDR2 SNEGSKA (reference sequence). V was trimmed by 3 bases and J by 6 bases, leaving 12 bases between them. CDR3 bases: TGCAGTGCTAGCAGCAGGGGAATAAACACCATATATTTT. Translated, it gives CSASSRGINTIYF.

In this sample, this clonotype turned up a few times. This sequence joins TRBV6-2 or TRBV6-3 and TRBJ1-1, with D tentatively TRBD1 (6 bases). Trimming shortened V by 4 bases and J by 0 bases, and 9 bases separated the two germline ends. In germline, CDR1 is MNHEY, CDR2 SVGEGT. The CDR3 extends over 14 amino acids. The CDR3, as DNA: TGTGCCAGCAGTTGGGGGGCAGTGAACACTGAAGCTTTCTTT. Translation: CASSWGAVNTEAFF.

This clonotype was detected a few times. The chain has TRBV6-5 and TRBJ1-2, with TRBD1 matching over 7 bases. CDR1 MNHEY and CDR2 SVGAGI come from the germline V gene. This CDR3 spans 14 amino acids. V was pared by 2 bases and J by 6 bases, with 6 bases of the junction left unmatched. CDR3 DNA sequence: TGTGCCAGCAGTTACGGCAGGGGGTGGAATGGCTACACCTTC. It translates to CASSYGRGWNGYTF.

The CDR3 DNA follows: TGTGCCAGCAGCGTAGATGGCGGGGCTTTCTACAATGAGCAGTTCTTC. It codes for CASSVDGGAFYNEQFF. The gene calls are TRBV9 and TRBJ2-1, with TRBD2 as a possible D gene (6 bases). Trimming removed 0 bases at V and 3 bases at J, with 13 bases between. CDR1 is SGDLS, CDR2 YYNGEE, per germline. The CDR3 consists of 16 residues.

The CDR3: CASSWTSGVAGELFF. CDR3 nucleotide sequence: TGTGCCAGCAGTTGGACTAGCGGGGTAGCCGGGGAGCTGTTTTTT. The chain employs TRBV12-3 or TRBV12-4 and TRBJ2-2; 12 bases map to TRBD2. J was trimmed by 6 bases and V by 4 bases; bases with no gene match: 3. The CDR3 runs 15 residues.

At least ten counts were recorded for this clonotype. The chain is built from TRBV7-8 and TRBJ2-5; the match to TRBD2 covers 7 bases. Per germline, CDR1 SGHVS and CDR2 FQNEAQ. V was pared by 1 base and J by 5 bases, with 4 bases of the junction left unmatched. The CDR3 is 14 amino acids. CDR3 protein: CASSLVGGMETQYF. DNA of the CDR3: TGTGCCAGCAGCTTAGTGGGGGGGATGGAGACCCAGTACTTC.

This clonotype was seen at least ten times. This chain connects TRBV29-1 to TRBJ2-3; D perhaps matches TRBD1 (6 bases). Germline V gene lookup returns CDR1 SQVTM and CDR2 ANQGSEA. The CDR3 consists of 14 residues. V was pared by 3 bases and J by 2 bases, with 12 bases between. CDR3: CSVEWGRYTDTQYF. In DNA form, the CDR3 reads TGCAGCGTTGAGTGGGGGCGATACACAGATACGCAGTATTTT.

This clonotype has a handful of counts. The gene calls are TRBV11-2 and TRBJ2-1; 7 bases line up with TRBD2. V lost 5 bases, J lost 10 bases, and 2 bases stayed unmatched. The CDR3 has 11 amino acids. Germline assignment: CDR1 SGHAT and CDR2 FQNNGV. The CDR3 sequence is CASSGRGEQFF. The CDR3 bases are TGTGCCAGCAGCGGGCGGGGGGAGCAGTTCTTC.

This rearrangement joins TRBV4-2 to TRBJ2-3; TRBD2 matches at 10 bases. This CDR3 region has 17 residues. Germline V gene data show CDR1 as LGHNA and CDR2 as YNFKEQ. Trimming took 1 base from V and 0 from J; bases not matched to a gene: 4. The CDR3 reads CASSQAASGGSTDTQYF. The CDR3 DNA follows: TGTGCCAGCAGCCAAGCTGCTAGCGGGGGTAGCACAGATACGCAGTATTTT.